The T cell receptor (beta chain) under discussion was sequenced for a study of blood T cell repertoires in COVID-19. Unmatched junction bases numbered 0, after V lost 3 bases and J lost 1 base. The germline gives CDR1 SGHKS, CDR2 YYEKEE (reference sequence). The CDR3 totals 15 residues. Participants' reported clinical history set cohort assignment. Generated by immunoSEQ multiplex PCR, the TCRdb table keeps only in-frame clones and is missing some. The sample gives 150,000 to 200,000 clones, over 75% of which show up once; around 1.2% is in the top ten. This clone was seen once. This sequence was found in a human donor with acute COVID-19. The donor label of this sample is uncertain. Material for sequencing was PBMCs or T cells enriched from blood (not recorded which). V is TRBV5-5 and J is TRBJ1-5, with TRBD1 identical over 11 bases. The CDR3 DNA reads as TGTGCCAGCAGCTGGGACAGGGGGAGCAATCAGCCCCAGCATTTT. Protein product: CASSWDRGSNQPQHF.